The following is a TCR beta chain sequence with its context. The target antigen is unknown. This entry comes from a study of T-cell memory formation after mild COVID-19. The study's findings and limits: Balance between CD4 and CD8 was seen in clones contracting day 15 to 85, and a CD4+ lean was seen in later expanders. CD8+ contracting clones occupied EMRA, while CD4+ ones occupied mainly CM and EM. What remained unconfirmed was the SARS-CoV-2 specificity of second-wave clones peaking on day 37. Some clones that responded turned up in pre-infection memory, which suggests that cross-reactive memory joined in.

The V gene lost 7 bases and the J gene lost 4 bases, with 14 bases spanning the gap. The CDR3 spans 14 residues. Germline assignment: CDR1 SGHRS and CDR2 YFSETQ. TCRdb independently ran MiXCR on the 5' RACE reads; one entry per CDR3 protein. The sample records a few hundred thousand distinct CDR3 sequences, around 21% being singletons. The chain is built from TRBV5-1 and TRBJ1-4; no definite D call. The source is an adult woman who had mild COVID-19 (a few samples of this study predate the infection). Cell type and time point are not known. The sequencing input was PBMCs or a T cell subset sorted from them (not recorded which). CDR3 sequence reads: CASAKGGNNEKLFF. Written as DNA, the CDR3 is TGCGCCAGCGCTAAGGGTGGGAATAATGAAAAACTGTTTTTT.